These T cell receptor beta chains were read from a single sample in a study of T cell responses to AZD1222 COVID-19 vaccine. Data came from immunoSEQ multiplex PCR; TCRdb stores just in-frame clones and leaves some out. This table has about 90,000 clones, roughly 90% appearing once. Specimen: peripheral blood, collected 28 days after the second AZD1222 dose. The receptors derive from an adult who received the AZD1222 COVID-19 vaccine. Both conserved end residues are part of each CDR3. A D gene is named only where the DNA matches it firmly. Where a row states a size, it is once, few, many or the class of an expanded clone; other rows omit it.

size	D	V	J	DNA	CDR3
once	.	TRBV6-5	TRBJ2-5	TGTGCCAGCAGGATGAGCGGCCAACAAGAGACCCAGTACTTC	CASRMSGQQETQYF
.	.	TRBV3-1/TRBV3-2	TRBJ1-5	TGTGCCAGCAGCCAAGATGGCAGGTCTAATCAGCCCCAGCATTTT	CASSQDGRSNQPQHF
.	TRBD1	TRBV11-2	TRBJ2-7	TGTGCCAGCAGCTTTAGTGGTGACAGGGGGCTTTACGAGCAGTACTTC	CASSFSGDRGLYEQYF
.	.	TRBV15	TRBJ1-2	TGTGCCACCAGCAGAGAAGGGGGATATGGCTACACCTTC	CATSREGGYGYTF
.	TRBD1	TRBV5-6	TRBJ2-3	TGTGCCAGCAGCTTCGGGACAGGGATATTGGGAACAGATACGCAGTATTTT	CASSFGTGILGTDTQYF
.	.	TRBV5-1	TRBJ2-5	TGCGCCAGCAGCTTGGGACAGATACAAGAGACCCAGTACTTC	CASSLGQIQETQYF
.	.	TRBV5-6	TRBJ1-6	TGTGCCAGCAGCTTGCCTGCCAAGCGGACACCCCTCCACTTT	CASSLPAKRTPLHF
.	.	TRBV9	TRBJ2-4	TGTGCCAGCAGCCAACCAGCCGTAAACATTCAGTACTTC	CASSQPAVNIQYF
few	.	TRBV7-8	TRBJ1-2	TGTGCCAGCAGCTTAGGCGTTCGGGTACTCAATAACTATGGCTACACCTTC	CASSLGVRVLNNYGYTF
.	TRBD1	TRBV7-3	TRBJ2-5	TGTGCCAGCGGGAACAGGGGGGAAGAGACCCAGTACTTC	CASGNRGEETQYF
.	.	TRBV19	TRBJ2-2	TGTGCCAGTAGTATAGGCGATGAGGCCGGGGAGCTGTTTTTT	CASSIGDEAGELFF
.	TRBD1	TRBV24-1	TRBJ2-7	TGTGCCACCAGTGACCTGAGGGCAGGGGGCGCCGAGCAGTACTTC	CATSDLRAGGAEQYF
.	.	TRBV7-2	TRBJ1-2	TGTGCCAGCAGCCCACAGGGTAACTATGGCTACACCTTC	CASSPQGNYGYTF
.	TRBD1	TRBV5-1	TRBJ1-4	TGCGCCAGCAGCTGGGACAGGGTTGCAACTAATGAAAAACTGTTTTTT	CASSWDRVATNEKLFF
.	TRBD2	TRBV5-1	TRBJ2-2	TGCGCCAGCGCAACTAGCGGAACGAACACCGGGGAGCTGTTTTTT	CASATSGTNTGELFF
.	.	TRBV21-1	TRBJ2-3	TGTGCCAGCAGCAAGTCCCTGGAGAAGGGTGGCCACAGGGGCACAGATACGCAGTATTTT	CASSKSLEKGGHRGTDTQYF
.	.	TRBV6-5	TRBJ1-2	TGTGCCAGCAGTTACTCGACGGGGCGCCCGAACTATGGCTACACCTTC	CASSYSTGRPNYGYTF
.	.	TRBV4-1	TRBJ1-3	TGCGCCAGCAGCCAAGGGGGGGCGGCTTTCTCTGGAAACACCATATATTTT	CASSQGGAAFSGNTIYF
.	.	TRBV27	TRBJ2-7	TGTGCCAGCACCCCTTTTGGCAGGGACCTCTACGAGCAGTACTTC	CASTPFGRDLYEQYF
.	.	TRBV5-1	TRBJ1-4	TGCGCCAGCAGCTTGGAGGGACTGCGTAATGAAAAACTGTTTTTT	CASSLEGLRNEKLFF